This T cell receptor (beta chain) was identified during a study of blood T cell repertoires in COVID-19. Overall study context: From the United States, Italy and Spain came samples of acute and convalescent COVID-19. Sources were T cells, B-cell-depleted T cells, or PBMCs; the material itself was cDNA or gDNA.

J was trimmed by 0 bases and V by 5 bases; bases with no gene match: 9. The CDR3 sequence is 17 residues long. Per the germline V gene, CDR1 is MNHEY and CDR2 is SMNVEV (reference sequence). As handled by the study authors: Nucleated cell number was recorded as an estimate derived from reference gene primer amplification. Profiled with immunoSEQ multiplex PCR; TCRdb holds only in-frame clones, not every one. V, J and clone size are those of that table, while D and trimming were read from the DNA. The sample carries 210,000 or so clones, about 85% recorded once. The clonotype originates from a woman older than 75 with active or convalescent COVID-19. The sample was peripheral blood. The chain employs TRBV27 and TRBJ2-1, with TRBD1 matching 8 bases. The CDR3 here is CASSRRDRLSSYNEQFF. As DNA, the CDR3 is TGTGCCAGCAGTCGCCGGGACAGGTTAAGCTCCTACAATGAGCAGTTCTTC.